This TCR beta chain was obtained from a study of blood T cells in healthy people across ages. The authors ran a second PCR of about 6 to 12 cycles using a sample-barcoded 5' primer and a J-beta primer mix. TCRdb re-called the 5' RACE reads through MiXCR, storing one row per CDR3 protein. The sample yields 800,000 or so distinct CDR3 sequences, 55% to 65% seen once. CDR3 length: 12 residues. V lost 2 bases and J lost 6, with 10 bases in between. CDR1 SQVTM and CDR2 ANQGSEA come from the germline V gene. The sequenced sample consisted of blood. J is TRBJ1-1 and V is TRBV29-1; no reliable D call. This receptor was identified in a man aged 25-40 years in good health. CDR3 protein: CSVEQRWAEAFF. For the CDR3, the DNA is TGCAGCGTTGAACAACGGTGGGCTGAAGCTTTCTTT.